This is a list of T cell receptor beta chains from one sample in a study of control samples from healthy donors and cancer patients. Using immunoSEQ multiplex PCR, the repertoire was profiled, and TCRdb retains in-frame clones only, with some absent. The sample lists under 55,000 clones; approximately 90% were seen once. Source material: PBMCs. These receptors were taken from a woman between 40 and 55 years old with head and neck cancer. CDR3s include the opening cysteine and the closing phenylalanine or tryptophan. Each record gives: CDR3 length, J gene, V gene, CDR3 protein.

CDR3 length: 14
J gene: TRBJ2-2
V gene: TRBV10-3
CDR3 protein: CAIRGQENTGELFF

CDR3 length: 16
J gene: TRBJ2-7
V gene: TRBV5-5
CDR3 protein: CASSLAFTVGPYEQYF

CDR3 length: 16
J gene: TRBJ2-3
V gene: TRBV18
CDR3 protein: CASSPGTGGTGDTQYF

CDR3 length: 17
J gene: TRBJ2-1
V gene: TRBV28
CDR3 protein: CASSPLSSGSTYNEQFF

CDR3 length: 15
J gene: TRBJ1-5
V gene: TRBV7-9
CDR3 protein: CASSLSGQLNQPQHF

CDR3 length: 15
J gene: TRBJ2-5
V gene: TRBV18
CDR3 protein: CASSPTSGSRETQYF

CDR3 length: 15
J gene: TRBJ2-2
V gene: TRBV24-1
CDR3 protein: CAISRVDTDTGELFF

CDR3 length: 12
J gene: TRBJ1-6
V gene: TRBV6-5
CDR3 protein: CASRVGNSPLHF

CDR3 length: 15
J gene: TRBJ1-2
V gene: TRBV7-8
CDR3 protein: CASSVVRQGEDGYTF

CDR3 length: 21
J gene: TRBJ2-1
V gene: TRBV3-1/TRBV3-2
CDR3 protein: CASSQGPLTSGRASSYNEQFF

CDR3 length: 14
J gene: TRBJ2-3
V gene: TRBV6-6
CDR3 protein: CASSYSISTDTQYF

CDR3 length: 16
J gene: TRBJ1-3
V gene: TRBV4-1
CDR3 protein: CASSHVSKFSGNTIYF

CDR3 length: 17
J gene: TRBJ2-3
V gene: TRBV7-3
CDR3 protein: CASSLGLAGGSTDTQYF

CDR3 length: 12
J gene: TRBJ1-1
V gene: TRBV7-9
CDR3 protein: CASGREGTEAFF

CDR3 length: 14
J gene: TRBJ1-2
V gene: TRBV10-3
CDR3 protein: CAISGQAGNYGYTF

CDR3 length: 14
J gene: TRBJ1-4
V gene: TRBV30
CDR3 protein: CAWSLDRGSEKLFF

CDR3 length: 14
J gene: TRBJ1-1
V gene: TRBV7-2
CDR3 protein: CASSFSGMNTEAFF

CDR3 length: 18
J gene: TRBJ2-3
V gene: TRBV27
CDR3 protein: CATASGGGLAGATDTQYF

CDR3 length: 15
J gene: TRBJ2-5
V gene: TRBV28
CDR3 protein: CASSRPVASQETQYF

CDR3 length: 13
J gene: TRBJ1-2
V gene: TRBV2
CDR3 protein: CASSEGSLYGYTF